Below, 23 T cell receptor beta chains from the same sample are listed, as sequenced in a study of spatial heterogeneity in lung cancer. TCRdb processed the 5' RACE reads anew with MiXCR; each CDR3 protein has one entry. Of 40,000 or so distinct CDR3 sequences in the sample, 3.1% were seen once. Noted time point: sample taken at primary tumor resection. Material: normal lung tissue next to the tumor, obtained at surgery. These receptors came from a male donor with early-stage non-small cell lung cancer.

This clonotype was observed many times. The chain carries TRBV7-9 and TRBJ1-4; perhaps TRBD1 as D (5 bases). V lost 5 bases to trimming and J lost 4 bases, with 14 bases between them. The length of the CDR3 is 15 residues. Germline V gene data show CDR1 as SEHNR and CDR2 as FQNEAQ (reference sequence). The CDR3 reads CASSVRGGNNEKLFF. In DNA, the CDR3 is TGTGCCAGCAGCGTGAGGGGCGGTAATAATGAAAAACTGTTTTTT.

This clonotype turned up a few times. V and J are TRBV19 and TRBJ2-2; TRBD1 matches 10 bases. The ends lost 4 bases at V and 4 bases at J; junction bases unmatched: 0. Germline V gene data show CDR1 as LNHDA and CDR2 as SQIVND (reference sequence). This CDR3 has 14 amino acids. CDR3 amino acids: CASSRTGGTGELFF. Here the CDR3 DNA reads TGTGCCAGTAGTAGGACAGGGGGCACCGGGGAGCTGTTTTTT.

This clonotype has ten or more counts. The V and J genes are TRBV5-1 and TRBJ2-6; possible D gene TRBD2, 6 bases. The CDR3 is 15 residues long. Looked up from germline, CDR1 is SGHRS and CDR2 is YFSETQ. V was shortened by 3 bases and J by 2 bases, with 9 bases between the two germline ends. Written as DNA, the CDR3 is TGCGCCAGCAGCTGGACTACCGCTGGGGCCAACGTCCTGACTTTC. Amino acid sequence: CASSWTTAGANVLTF.

The rearrangement joins TRBV7-8 to TRBJ2-3, with 9 nucleotides matching TRBD2. Germline loops: CDR1 SGHVS, CDR2 FQNEAQ. The V and J ends lost 5 bases and 5 bases, in that order; junction bases with no gene match: 8. The CDR3 is made up of 15 amino acids. The CDR3 here is CASSRLAGKVDTQYF. Written as DNA, the CDR3 is TGTGCCAGCAGCCGTCTAGCGGGAAAAGTAGATACGCAGTATTTT.

This clonotype was detected ten times or more. V and J are TRBV5-1 and TRBJ2-3; the D gene is possibly TRBD2 (5 bases). This CDR3 is built from 15 residues. V was shortened by 0 bases and J by 4 bases, with 12 bases between the two germline ends. Germline V lookup: CDR1 SGHRS, CDR2 YFSETQ. The CDR3 loop reads CASSLDGIGADTQYF. CDR3 DNA sequence: TGCGCCAGCAGCTTGGACGGGATAGGAGCAGATACGCAGTATTTT.

This clonotype came up many times. The V call is TRBV9, the J call TRBJ1-3, with 8 bases matching TRBD1. This CDR3 is 15 amino acids long. CDR1 and CDR2 from the germline V gene are SGDLS and YYNGEE. V shed 2 bases and J 0 bases; nucleotides not matched to a gene: 1. The CDR3 protein is CASSVQGASGNTIYF. The CDR3 DNA sequence: TGTGCCAGCAGCGTCCAGGGGGCCTCTGGAAACACCATATATTTT.

This clonotype was recorded many times. This sequence joins TRBV25-1 and TRBJ2-7; TRBD2 is a possible D gene (5 bases). CDR1 is MGHDK and CDR2 is SYGVNS in the germline V gene. V was trimmed by 4 bases and J by 2 bases, leaving 15 bases between them. This CDR3 is 15 amino acids long. CDR3 sequence reads: CASSGPERGTYEQYF. The CDR3 DNA sequence: TGTGCCAGCAGTGGGCCGGAGCGAGGGACCTACGAGCAGTACTTC.

In its sample, this clonotype was seen many times. J is TRBJ2-1 and V is TRBV2; 10 positions agree with TRBD2. The CDR3 extends over 15 amino acids. Unmatched junction bases numbered 7, after V lost 4 bases and J lost 7 bases. From germline, CDR1 is SNHLY and CDR2 FYNNEI. CDR3 sequence: CASSGSSGGRNEQFF. CDR3 DNA sequence: TGTGCCAGCAGTGGGTCTAGCGGGGGTCGTAATGAGCAGTTCTTC.

This clonotype appeared many times. The CDR3 DNA reads as TGTGCCAGCAGTGAAACCCAGCCCCATGAGCCCCAGCATTTT. Its translation is CASSETQPHEPQHF. The chain is built from TRBV28 and TRBJ1-5, with unresolved D. Germline-derived CDR1 and CDR2 are MDHEN and SYDVKM. Trimming removed 5 bases from V and 8 bases from J, with 16 bases in between. The CDR3 loop spans 14 amino acids.

This clonotype was detected ten times or more. V gene TRBV3-1 combines with J gene TRBJ2-1, with 12 nucleotides matching TRBD2. Per germline, CDR1 LGHDT and CDR2 YNNKEL (reference sequence). CDR3 length: 16 amino acids. Unmatched junction bases numbered 7, after V lost 4 bases and J lost 6 bases. As DNA, the CDR3 is TGTGCCAGCAGCCCCCTTCTAGCGGGAGGGGGCAATGAGCAGTTCTTC. This translates into CASSPLLAGGGNEQFF.

This clonotype was seen at least ten times. This rearrangement joins TRBV20-1 to TRBJ2-3; tentatively, D is TRBD1 (7 bases). Deletions cut 6 bases from V and 6 bases from J, with 19 bases between. This CDR3 has 14 residues. Germline V lookup: CDR1 DFQATT, CDR2 SNEGSKA (reference sequence). CDR3 coding DNA: TGCAGTGCCAGCCAGGGGGGCGGCGCGGATACGCAGTATTTT. This codes for CSASQGGGADTQYF.

In its sample, this clonotype was seen many times. The CDR3 DNA reads TGTGCCAGCAGCTTATTTACAGGGGGCGGCTCACCCCTCCACTTT. Translating gives CASSLFTGGGSPLHF. The chain recombines TRBV7-9 with TRBJ1-6; 9 bases match TRBD1. Trimming took 2 bases from V and 10 from J; bases not matched to a gene: 6. Germline CDR1 SEHNR, CDR2 FQNEAQ (reference sequence). This CDR3 region has 15 residues.

The rearrangement uses TRBV28 and TRBJ2-4, with D hard to call. CDR3 length: 15 residues. The ends were cut back, 6 bases at V and 5 bases at J, with 17 bases in the middle. Germline CDR1 is MDHEN and CDR2 is SYDVKM. CDR3: CASRARYLQQNIQYF. Written as DNA, the CDR3 is TGTGCCAGCAGGGCTAGGTACCTCCAACAAAACATTCAGTACTTC.

This clonotype was found a few times. The chain carries TRBV7-8 and TRBJ2-7; D perhaps matches TRBD1 (5 bases). The CDR3 contains 13 residues. Trimming cost V 5 bases and J 6 bases, with 14 bases left between them. CDR1 is SGHVS, CDR2 FQNEAQ, per germline. The CDR3 reads CASSPSRVTEQYF. CDR3 nucleotide sequence: TGTGCCAGCAGCCCAAGCAGGGTTACCGAGCAGTACTTC.

This clonotype occurred many times. The chain is built from TRBV12-3 or TRBV12-4 and TRBJ1-4; tentatively, D is TRBD1 (5 bases). Trimming left V 2 bases short and J 7 bases short, with 8 bases between. The CDR3 contains 13 residues. This CDR3 reads CASSLSGGEKLFF. Written as DNA, the CDR3 is TGTGCCAGCAGTTTATCCGGGGGTGAAAAACTGTTTTTT.

This clonotype was seen at least ten times. Written as DNA, the CDR3 is TGTGCCAGCAGCCCAGAGCGGACAAAGAACACTGAAGCTTTCTTT. It encodes CASSPERTKNTEAFF. The chain carries TRBV14 and TRBJ1-1; D is perhaps TRBD1 (5 bases). CDR1 and CDR2 from the germline V gene are SGHDN and FVKESK. CDR3 length equals 15 residues. Between the trimmed V and J ends, which lost 4 bases and 1 base, there was a span of 13 bases.

The table lists this clonotype with many counts. This chain connects TRBV20-1 to TRBJ1-6; perhaps TRBD1 as D (5 bases). CDR1 and CDR2 (germline): DFQATT, SNEGSKA (reference sequence). This CDR3 is built from 16 residues. V dropped 3 bases and J dropped 9 bases, with 21 bases sitting between them. The CDR3 protein is CSASNLWTPNLSPLHF. In nucleotides, the CDR3 is TGCAGTGCTAGTAATCTTTGGACACCTAATCTTTCACCCCTCCACTTT.

This clonotype was counted many times. The chain couples TRBV7-8 to TRBJ1-6, with no clear D. V was clipped by 3 bases and J by 8 bases, with 14 bases between them. The CDR3 is made up of 15 amino acids. Germline values: CDR1 SGHVS, CDR2 FQNEAQ. CDR3 region: CASSFGPPSDSPLHF. The CDR3 nucleotides read TGTGCCAGCAGCTTCGGGCCTCCCAGTGATTCACCCCTCCACTTT.

V is TRBV5-1 and J is TRBJ1-4; 7 bases are a match to TRBD1. The CDR3 contains 15 residues. The junction had 7 bases not matched to a gene; V was cut back by 5 bases and J by 3 bases. Looked up from germline, CDR1 is SGHRS and CDR2 is YFSETQ. CDR3 protein: CASSSEGAPNEKLFF. CDR3 bases: TGCGCCAGCAGTTCGGAGGGGGCTCCTAATGAAAAACTGTTTTTT. The full variable domain, in which reference TRBV5-1 and TRBJ1-4 provide the parts outside the CDR3, is KAGVTQTPRYLIKTRGQQVTLSCSPISGHRSVSWYQQTPGQGLQFLFEYFSETQRNKGNFPGRFSGRQFSNSRSEMNVSTLELGDSALYLCASSSEGAPNEKLFFGSGTQLSVL.

This clonotype was recorded many times. The J gene is TRBJ2-1, the V gene TRBV20-1, with a possible D match to TRBD2 (5 bases). Germline CDR1 is DFQATT and CDR2 is SNEGSKA (reference sequence). The V gene lost 1 base and the J gene lost 9 bases, with 19 bases spanning the gap. The CDR3 has 15 amino acids. The CDR3 nucleotides are TGCAGTGCTAGAGGGAGTGGACTCTCTCTGGGTGAGCAGTTCTTC. It specifies CSARGSGLSLGEQFF.

This clonotype was counted many times. The chain is built from TRBV27 and TRBJ1-4, with 12 bases identical to TRBD1. This CDR3 contains 16 residues. Germline CDR1 and CDR2: MNHEY and SMNVEV (reference sequence). V lost 2 bases, J lost 8 bases, and 6 bases stayed unmatched. CDR3 in DNA: TGTGCCAGCAGTTTAGGACGGGACAGGGGGCGAGAAAAACTGTTTTTT. This sequence encodes CASSLGRDRGREKLFF.

This clonotype was seen repeatedly, ten times or more. V usage is TRBV7-8 and J usage is TRBJ2-3; TRBD1 aligns across 8 bases. CDR1 SGHVS and CDR2 FQNEAQ come from the germline V gene. There are 20 residues in the CDR3. V shed 5 bases and J 0 bases; nucleotides not matched to a gene: 19. The CDR3 DNA reads as TGTGCCAGCAGCGTCCGGGACAGGCGGACTAATACTCCTAGCACAGATACGCAGTATTTT. It encodes CASSVRDRRTNTPSTDTQYF.

This clonotype was seen a handful of times. V usage is TRBV2 and J usage is TRBJ2-2; maybe TRBD2 (6 bases). The ends were cut back, 4 bases at V and 6 bases at J, with 15 bases in the middle. The CDR3 runs to 15 residues. Germline lookup yields CDR1 SNHLY and CDR2 FYNNEI. DNA of the CDR3: TGTGCCAGCAGTGGGGGGGAAATACTTCCCGGGGAGCTGTTTTTT. Residues: CASSGGEILPGELFF. Full variable domain (remainder filled in from reference TRBV2 and TRBJ2-2): EPEVTQTPSHQVTQMGQEVILRCVPISNHLYFYWYRQILGQKVEFLVSFYNNEISEKSEIFDDQFSVERPDGSNFTLKIRSTKLEDSAMYFCASSGGEILPGELFFGEGSRLTVL.